The 11 T cell receptor beta chains reported below all come from one sample, sequenced in a study of cytomegalovirus exposure and HLA in healthy donors. Use of 60 Vbeta and 13 Jbeta primers characterized the PCR. Only in-frame clones appear in the TCRdb table, and some are missing; sequencing was by immunoSEQ multiplex PCR. This repertoire includes about 200,000 clones. The sequenced sample consisted of PBMCs. These receptors all come from a boy aged 5-17 years in good health and CMV-seronegative.

The V call is TRBV4-3, the J call TRBJ1-4; D remains unclear. V lost 1 base, J lost 4 bases, and 10 bases lay in between. This CDR3 has 15 amino acids. In germline, CDR1 is LGHNA, CDR2 YSLEER. Here the CDR3 reads CASSQGYSRNEKLFF. CDR3 DNA: TGCGCCAGCAGCCAAGGATACAGCCGTAATGAAAAACTGTTTTTT.

The V and J genes are TRBV19 and TRBJ1-2; TRBD1 agrees at 8 bases. Germline loops: CDR1 LNHDA, CDR2 SQIVND (reference sequence). The CDR3 length is 16 residues. J lost 4 bases, V lost 5 bases, and 12 bases had no gene match. CDR3 in DNA: TGTGCCAGTAGTCCAACTCAGGGGGCTTCTCCCTATGGCTACACCTTC. Amino acids: CASSPTQGASPYGYTF.

The chain employs TRBV13 and TRBJ2-3, with 14 bases aligning to TRBD2. CDR1 and CDR2 from the germline V gene are PRHDT and FYEKMQ (reference sequence). The junction had 9 bases not matched to a gene; V was cut back by 4 bases and J by 0 bases. This CDR3 region has 19 residues. CDR3 in DNA: TGTGCCAGCAGCTCGCTGACTAGCGGGGGGGTAGCTAGCACAGATACGCAGTATTTT. This sequence encodes CASSSLTSGGVASTDTQYF.

This rearrangement joins TRBV5-5 to TRBJ2-7; D remains unclear. Trimming stripped 2 bases from V and 1 base from J, with 13 bases between. Germline V gene sequence: CDR1 SGHKS, CDR2 YYEKEE (reference sequence). The length of the CDR3 is 15 residues. DNA of the CDR3: TGTGCCAGCAGCTTCGCGGTGAGTTTATCCTACGAGCAGTACTTC. This encodes CASSFAVSLSYEQYF.

The chain is built from TRBV10-3 and TRBJ1-1; tentatively, D is TRBD1 (6 bases). The germline V and J ends were trimmed by 3 bases and 4 bases, with 24 bases remaining between them. Germline lookup yields CDR1 ENHRY and CDR2 SYGVKD. The length of the CDR3 is 18 residues. The CDR3 nucleotides are TGTGCCATCAGTGACTCCCACACAGGGACCTTCCGGCTCACTGAAGCTTTCTTT. Residues: CAISDSHTGTFRLTEAFF.

The gene calls are TRBV28 and TRBJ2-7; D is undetermined. Germline assignment: CDR1 MDHEN and CDR2 SYDVKM. V lost 8 bases and J 7 bases, leaving 21 bases between the germline ends. This CDR3 has 14 residues. This CDR3 is CASGALIRPGEQYF. The CDR3 DNA follows: TGTGCCAGCGGAGCCTTAATCCGCCCTGGAGAGCAGTACTTC.

The chain recombines TRBV4-1 with TRBJ2-7; D might be TRBD2 (6 bases). The germline V gene has CDR1 MGHRA and CDR2 YSYEKL. Trimming took off 4 bases at V and 7 bases at J, with 17 bases between the two ends. The CDR3 spans 14 residues. The DNA for the CDR3 is TGCGCCAGCAGCCGAATAGGGACGGCGGGGGAGCAGTACTTC. Its protein is CASSRIGTAGEQYF.

This CDR3 is CASSLNTPGQGTRNYGYTF. The CDR3 nucleotides are TGCGCCAGCAGCTTGAACACGCCGGGACAGGGGACCCGAAACTATGGCTACACCTTC. The V and J genes are TRBV5-1 and TRBJ1-2, with 10 bases fitting TRBD1. The V gene's germline CDR1 is SGHRS and CDR2 YFSETQ. The CDR3 has 19 amino acids. V trimming: 1 base; J trimming: 2 bases; junction bases outside the gene matches: 14.

This sequence joins TRBV6-5 and TRBJ2-7; TRBD1 aligns across 9 bases. Germline CDR1 MNHEY, CDR2 SVGAGI. V shed 2 bases and J 6 bases; nucleotides not matched to a gene: 8. The CDR3 totals 15 residues. As DNA, the CDR3 is TGTGCCAGCAGTTACCGGACAGGGGTGTCCCTCGAGCAGTACTTC. Translated, it gives CASSYRTGVSLEQYF.

V and J are TRBV5-4 and TRBJ1-2, with TRBD1 identical over 7 bases. Per germline, CDR1 SGHNT and CDR2 YYREEE (reference sequence). The CDR3 is made up of 13 amino acids. With V trimmed by 1 base and J by 6 bases, 3 bases remained unmatched. The CDR3 nucleotides are TGTGCCAGCAGCTTGTCCAGGGGGGATGGCTACACCTTC. This codes for CASSLSRGDGYTF.

The chain recombines TRBV2 with TRBJ2-2; D perhaps matches TRBD2 (6 bases). This CDR3 spans 14 amino acids. Between the trimmed V and J ends, which lost 8 bases and 4 bases, there was a span of 14 bases. Germline V gives CDR1 SNHLY, CDR2 FYNNEI. DNA for the CDR3: TGTGCCAGCTCCGTGGGGGGAAGCACCGGGGAGCTGTTTTTT. This sequence encodes CASSVGGSTGELFF.